This TCR beta chain is drawn from a study of shared clonotypes between healthy human individuals. Sorted-subset replicate PCR reactions were performed with approximately 0.2 ug DNA, corresponding to 25,000 to 35,000 T cell genomes. Repertoires were generated with immunoSEQ multiplex PCR, while TCRdb's copy carries only in-frame clones and drops some. The sample consists of some 2,400,000 clones, almost 96% of them appearing once. Germline values: CDR1 MNHEY, CDR2 SVGAGI. V gave up 5 bases and J gave up 8 bases, with 13 bases separating them. This CDR3 contains 13 residues. Sequencing was performed on naive CD4+ T cells sorted from blood. As for subset: CD45RA+ positively selected. V gene TRBV6-5 combines with J gene TRBJ1-3; D not resolved. The origin of this receptor is a young man in good health. CDR3 in DNA: TGTGCCAGCAGTCCCACCAGCGGAGACACCATATATTTT. Translated, it gives CASSPTSGDTIYF.